The clone carrying this TCR beta chain was detected only a few times. Its cognate antigen is unknown. The data were obtained in a study of cytomegalovirus exposure and HLA in healthy donors. Study results and limitations: In vitro data verified a few CMV-associated chains as specific for CMV antigens. Most of the TCR beta V segments (in an earlier analysis) were productive either about 87% or about 30% of the time. Available immune exposure information covered CMV serostatus only.

PCR employed 60 Vbeta and 13 Jbeta primers. Generated by immunoSEQ multiplex PCR, the TCRdb table keeps only in-frame clones and is missing some. The data show 150,000 or so clones, roughly 64% seen once. Sequencing was done on a sample of PBMCs. This receptor was taken from a woman aged 25 to 39 in good health and CMV-seropositive.

This CDR3 is CASSLGPQNGYTF. The CDR3 region has the DNA TGTGCCAGCAGCTTAGGGCCACAAAATGGCTACACCTTC. The chain recombines TRBV7-9 with TRBJ1-2; D gene unclear. The V end lost 1 base, the J end lost 6 bases, and 9 bases lay between the germline ends. Germline V CDR1 and CDR2: SEHNR, FQNEAQ (reference sequence). The CDR3 is 13 amino acids. The whole variable domain, remainder taken from reference TRBV7-9 and TRBJ1-2, is DTGVSQNPRHKITKRGQNVTFRCDPISEHNRLYWYRQTLGQGPEFLTYFQNEAQLEKSRLLSDRFSAERPKGSFSTLEIQRTEQGDSAMYLCASSLGPQNGYTFGSGTRLTVV.